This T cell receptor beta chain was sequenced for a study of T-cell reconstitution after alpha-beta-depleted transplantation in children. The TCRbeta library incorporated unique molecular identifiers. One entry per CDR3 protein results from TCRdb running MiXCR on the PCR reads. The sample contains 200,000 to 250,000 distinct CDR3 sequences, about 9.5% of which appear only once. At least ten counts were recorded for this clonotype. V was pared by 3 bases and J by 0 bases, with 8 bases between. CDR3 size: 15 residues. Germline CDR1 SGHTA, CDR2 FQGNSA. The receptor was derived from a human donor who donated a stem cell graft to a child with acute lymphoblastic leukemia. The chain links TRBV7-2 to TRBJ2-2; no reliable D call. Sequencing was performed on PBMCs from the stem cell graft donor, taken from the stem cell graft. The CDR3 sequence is CASSFGGPNTGELFF. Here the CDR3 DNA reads TGTGCCAGCAGCTTCGGCGGTCCGAACACCGGGGAGCTGTTTTTT.